Listed below are T cell receptor beta chains from one sample, sequenced in a study of tumor and adjacent non-tumor tissue in lung cancer. TCRdb recomputed calls from the multiplex PCR reads with MiXCR, one row per CDR3 protein. The sample includes 120,000 or so distinct CDR3 sequences, 66% of them seen just once. Sequencing was done on a sample of lung tumor tissue. The receptors were sampled from a man aged 30 to 39 with non-small cell lung cancer. CDR3s include the opening cysteine and the closing phenylalanine or tryptophan. The order of the fields is D gene, V gene, clone size, J gene, CDR3 DNA, CDR3 protein. The D gene is left open where the match is weak. Part of the rows lack a size; the others show once, few, many or a class for expanded clones.

>TRBD2|TRBV5-1|many|TRBJ2-7
TGCGCCAGCAGCTTGGAGGAGCGGGGGGGCGCCTACGAGCAGTACTTC
CASSLEERGGAYEQYF
>TRBD2|TRBV12-5|many|TRBJ2-2
TGTGCTAGTGGTTTGTTCGGACTAGCGGGAGAAGTCGCCGGGGAGCTGTTTTTT
CASGLFGLAGEVAGELFF
>.|TRBV12-3/TRBV12-4|once|TRBJ2-3
TGTGCCAGCAGTTTAGCGATCGGTAGCACAGATACGCAGTGTTTT
CASSLAIGSTDTQCF
>.|TRBV29-1|once|TRBJ2-1
TGCTGCGTTGAAGACGGCAGGGGATGGTATGAGCAATTCTTC
CCVEDGRGWYEQFF
>.|TRBV29-1|.|TRBJ1-2
TGCAGCGTTGAGAATCAGGGCTATGGCTACACCTTC
CSVENQGYGYTF
>.|TRBV4-1|few|TRBJ1-6
TGTGCCAGCAGCCAAGAGCAGGGCACCCTTAATTCACTCCTCCACTTT
CASSQEQGTLNSLLHF
>.|TRBV6-2/TRBV6-3|once|TRBJ1-1
TGCGTCAGTGTCGACGGGGGCACTGAAGCTTTCTTT
CVSVDGGTEAFF
>.|TRBV5-1|.|TRBJ1-1
TGCGCCAGCAGCTTGGGACCCGTGGGGGCCTCAGGAACTGAAGCTTTCTTT
CASSLGPVGASGTEAFF
>.|TRBV6-2/TRBV6-3|.|TRBJ1-1
TGTGACAGTAGCCTCGGGTTGGAAGCTTTCTTT
CDSSLGLEAFF
>.|TRBV6-5|.|TRBJ1-4
TGTGCCAGTAGTTACGGGGGGCACGACGAAAAACTGTTTTTT
CASSYGGHDEKLFF
>TRBD1|TRBV5-1|.|TRBJ1-4
TGCGCCAGCACCAAACAGGGGGACCATGAAAAACTGTTTTTT
CASTKQGDHEKLFF
>.|TRBV20-1|once|TRBJ1-6
TGCAGTCCTAGAGACTGGAGGATTAACTCACCCCTCCACTTT
CSPRDWRINSPLHF
>TRBD2|TRBV11-3|many|TRBJ2-1
TGTGCCAGCAGCTGGGTGGTACTAGCGGTTCCCCGAAGCAATGAGCAGTTCTTC
CASSWVVLAVPRSNEQFF
>.|TRBV6-2/TRBV6-3|once|TRBJ1-5
TGTGCAAGCAGTTCTCGACAGCGATACAATCAGCCCCAGCATTTT
CASSSRQRYNQPQHF
>.|TRBV29-1|.|TRBJ2-7
TGCGGCGCAAAGAGGGGCGACTACGATCAGTACTTC
CGAKRGDYDQYF
>.|TRBV11-2|.|TRBJ2-7
TGTGCCAGCAGCTTGGATCGGGGCGCCCTCGAGCAGTACTTC
CASSLDRGALEQYF
>.|TRBV29-1|.|TRBJ2-2
TGCAGCGTTATCAGGGCCACCGGGGATCTGTTTTTT
CSVIRATGDLFF
>.|TRBV29-1|.|TRBJ2-7
TGCAGCGTAGACGCAAGGGACCATACGTACGAGCAGTACTTC
CSVDARDHTYEQYF
>.|TRBV12-3/TRBV12-4|.|TRBJ2-3
TGTGCCATTACCGCCGAGGGTTTAGGGCCTAGCACAGATACGCAATATTTT
CAITAEGLGPSTDTQYF
>TRBD1|TRBV5-1|.|TRBJ2-2
TGCGCCAGCCGCTTGACAGGGGTGAGCGCCAGCACCGGGGAGCTGTTTTTT
CASRLTGVSASTGELFF
>TRBD1|TRBV10-2|.|TRBJ2-7
TGCGCCAGCAGTGCAGGACAGGGGGCCCACTACGAGCAGTACTTC
CASSAGQGAHYEQYF
>.|TRBV11-2|.|TRBJ2-3
TGTGCCAGCAGCCTCGGACTCGCGGACACAGGTACGCGGTATTTT
CASSLGLADTGTRYF
>.|TRBV12-3/TRBV12-4|.|TRBJ2-5
TGTGCCAGCAGCTGGGACCTGCAGGAGACCCAGTACTTC
CASSWDLQETQYF
>.|TRBV6-2/TRBV6-3|many|TRBJ2-1
TGTGCCAGCAGGATGGAGGGGACCTACAATGAGCAGTTCTTC
CASRMEGTYNEQFF
>TRBD2|TRBV5-1|.|TRBJ2-3
TGCGCCAGCAGCTTGACTAGCGGGAGGGCCCTCACAGATACGCAGTATTTT
CASSLTSGRALTDTQYF
>.|TRBV20-1|.|TRBJ2-5
TGCAGTGCGGCAGGAGGGGCTCAAGAGACCCTGTACTTC
CSAAGGAQETLYF
>TRBD1|TRBV6-1|.|TRBJ2-7
TGTGCCAGCAGTGAATGGACCAGGACAGGGTTAAGCGAGCAGTATTTC
CASSEWTRTGLSEQYF
>.|TRBV12-3/TRBV12-4|many|TRBJ2-5
TGTGCCAGCAGTAACACAGGGCAAGAGACCCAGTACTTC
CASSNTGQETQYF
>.|TRBV12-3/TRBV12-4|.|TRBJ2-3
TGTGCCATCAGCCAACCACAGTTTGGCACAGATACGCAGTATTTT
CAISQPQFGTDTQYF
>.|TRBV12-3/TRBV12-4|many|TRBJ1-5
TGTGCCAGCAGTTTTAGGGGGGTTTACAGCAATCAGCCCCAGCATTTT
CASSFRGVYSNQPQHF